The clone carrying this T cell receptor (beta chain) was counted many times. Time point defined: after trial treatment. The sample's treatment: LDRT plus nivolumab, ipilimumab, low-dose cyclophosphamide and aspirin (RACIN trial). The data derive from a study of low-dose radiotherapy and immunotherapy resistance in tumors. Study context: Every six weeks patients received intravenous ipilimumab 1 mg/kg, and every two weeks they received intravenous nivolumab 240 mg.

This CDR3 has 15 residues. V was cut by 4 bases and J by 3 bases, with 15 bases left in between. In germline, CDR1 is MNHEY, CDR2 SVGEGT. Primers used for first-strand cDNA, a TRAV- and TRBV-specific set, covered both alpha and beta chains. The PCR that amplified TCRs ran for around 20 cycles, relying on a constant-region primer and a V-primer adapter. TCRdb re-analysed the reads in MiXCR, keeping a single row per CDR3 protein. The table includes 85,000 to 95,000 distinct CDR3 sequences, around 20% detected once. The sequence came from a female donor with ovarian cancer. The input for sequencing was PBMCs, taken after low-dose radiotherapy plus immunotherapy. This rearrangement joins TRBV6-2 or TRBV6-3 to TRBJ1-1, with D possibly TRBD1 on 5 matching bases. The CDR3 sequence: CASSFPERGDTEAFF. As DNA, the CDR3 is TGTGCCAGCAGTTTCCCCGAGAGAGGGGACACTGAAGCTTTCTTT.